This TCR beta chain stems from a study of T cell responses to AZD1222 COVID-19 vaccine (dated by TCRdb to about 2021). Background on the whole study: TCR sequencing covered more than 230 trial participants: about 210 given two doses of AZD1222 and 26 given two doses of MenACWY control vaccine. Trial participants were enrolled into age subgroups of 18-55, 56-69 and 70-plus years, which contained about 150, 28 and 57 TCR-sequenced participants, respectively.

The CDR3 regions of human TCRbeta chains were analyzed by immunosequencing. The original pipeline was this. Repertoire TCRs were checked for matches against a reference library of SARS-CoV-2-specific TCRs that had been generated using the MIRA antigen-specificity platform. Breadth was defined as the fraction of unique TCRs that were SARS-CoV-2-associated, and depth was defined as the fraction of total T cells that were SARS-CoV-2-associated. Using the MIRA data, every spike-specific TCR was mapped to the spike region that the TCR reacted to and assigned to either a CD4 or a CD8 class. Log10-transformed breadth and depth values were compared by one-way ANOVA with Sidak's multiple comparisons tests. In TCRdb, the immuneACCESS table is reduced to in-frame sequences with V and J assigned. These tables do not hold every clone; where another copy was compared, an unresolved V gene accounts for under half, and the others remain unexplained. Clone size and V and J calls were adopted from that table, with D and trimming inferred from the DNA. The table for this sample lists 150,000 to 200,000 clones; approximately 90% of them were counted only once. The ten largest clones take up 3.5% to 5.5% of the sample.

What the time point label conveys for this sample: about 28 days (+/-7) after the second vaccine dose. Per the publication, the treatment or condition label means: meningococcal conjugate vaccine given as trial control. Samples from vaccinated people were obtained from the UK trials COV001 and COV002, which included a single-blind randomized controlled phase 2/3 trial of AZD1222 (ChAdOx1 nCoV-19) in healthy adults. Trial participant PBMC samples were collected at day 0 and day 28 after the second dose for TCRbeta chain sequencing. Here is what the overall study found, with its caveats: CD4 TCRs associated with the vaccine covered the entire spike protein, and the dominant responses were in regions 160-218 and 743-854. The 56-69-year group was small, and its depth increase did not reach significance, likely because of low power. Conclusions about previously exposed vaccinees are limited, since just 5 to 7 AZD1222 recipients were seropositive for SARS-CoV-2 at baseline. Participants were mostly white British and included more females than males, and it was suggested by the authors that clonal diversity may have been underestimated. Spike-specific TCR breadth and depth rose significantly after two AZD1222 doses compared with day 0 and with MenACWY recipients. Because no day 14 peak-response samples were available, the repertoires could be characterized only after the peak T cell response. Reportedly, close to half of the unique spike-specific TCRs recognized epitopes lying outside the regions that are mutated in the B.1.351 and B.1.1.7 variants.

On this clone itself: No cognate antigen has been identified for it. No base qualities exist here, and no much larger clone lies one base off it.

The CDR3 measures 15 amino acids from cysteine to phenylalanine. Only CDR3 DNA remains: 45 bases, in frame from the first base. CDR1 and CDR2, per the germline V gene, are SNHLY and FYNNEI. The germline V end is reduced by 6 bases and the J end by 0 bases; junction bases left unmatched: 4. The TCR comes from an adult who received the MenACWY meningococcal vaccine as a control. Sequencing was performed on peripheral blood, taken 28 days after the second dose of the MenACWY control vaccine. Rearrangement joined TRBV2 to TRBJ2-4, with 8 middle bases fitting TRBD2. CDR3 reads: CASRERESAKNIQYF. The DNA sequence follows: TGTGCCAGCAGAGAGCGGGAGTCAGCCAAAAACATTCAGTACTTC.